This note documents a single T cell receptor beta chain sequence. Method: immunoSEQ multiplex PCR; TCRdb's copy keeps in-frame clones and lacks some. Here the sample spans about 120,000 clones, roughly nine tenths being singletons. This sample was taken from a study of T cell responses to AZD1222 COVID-19 vaccine. CDR1 KGHDR and CDR2 SFDVKD come from the germline V gene. This CDR3 has 16 residues. V was cut by 4 bases and J by 4 bases, with 18 bases left in between. The chain carries TRBV24-1 and TRBJ1-2, with D possibly being TRBD1 (6 bases). Material: peripheral blood, obtained on day 0 of AZD1222 vaccination. This receptor was obtained from an adult in good health. The CDR3 bases are TGTGCCACCAGTGACTTGGAAGGGGGTAGGGGCTATGGCTACACCTTC. Its translation: CATSDLEGGRGYGYTF.